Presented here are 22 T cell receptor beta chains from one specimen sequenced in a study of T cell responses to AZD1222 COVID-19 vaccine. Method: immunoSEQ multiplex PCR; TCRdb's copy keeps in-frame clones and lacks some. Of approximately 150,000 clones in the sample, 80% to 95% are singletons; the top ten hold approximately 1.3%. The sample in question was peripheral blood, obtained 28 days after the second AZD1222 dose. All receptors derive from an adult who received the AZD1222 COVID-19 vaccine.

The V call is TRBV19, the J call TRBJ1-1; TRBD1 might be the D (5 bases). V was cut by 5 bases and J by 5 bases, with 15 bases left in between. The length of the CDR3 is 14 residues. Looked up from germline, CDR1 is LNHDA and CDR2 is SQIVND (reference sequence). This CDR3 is CASSYQGSRTEAFF. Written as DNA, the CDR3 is TGTGCCAGTAGTTACCAGGGAAGTAGGACTGAAGCTTTCTTT.

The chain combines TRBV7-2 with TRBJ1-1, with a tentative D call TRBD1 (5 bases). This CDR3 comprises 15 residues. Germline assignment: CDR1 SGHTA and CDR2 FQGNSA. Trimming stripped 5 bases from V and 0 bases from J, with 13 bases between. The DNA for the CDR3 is TGTGCCAGCAGCCCGAGGGGACGCGTGAACACTGAAGCTTTCTTT. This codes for CASSPRGRVNTEAFF. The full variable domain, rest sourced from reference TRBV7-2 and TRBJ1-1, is GAGVSQSPSNKVTEKGKDVELRCDPISGHTALYWYRQSLGQGLEFLIYFQGNSAPDKSGLPSDRFSAERTGGSVSTLTIQRTQQEDSAVYLCASSPRGRVNTEAFFGQGTRLTVV.

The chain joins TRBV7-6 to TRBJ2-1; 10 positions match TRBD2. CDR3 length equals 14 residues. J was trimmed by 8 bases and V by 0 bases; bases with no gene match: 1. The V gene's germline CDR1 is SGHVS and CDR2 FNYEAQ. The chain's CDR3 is CASSLAGTSDEQFF. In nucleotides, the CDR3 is TGTGCCAGCAGCTTAGCCGGGACTAGCGATGAGCAGTTCTTC.

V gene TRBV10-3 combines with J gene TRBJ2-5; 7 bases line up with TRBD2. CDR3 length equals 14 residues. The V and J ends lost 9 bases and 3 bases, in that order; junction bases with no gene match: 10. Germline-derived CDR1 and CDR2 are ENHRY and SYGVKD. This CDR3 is CAISTGRGEETQYF. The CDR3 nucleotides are TGTGCCATTAGTACCGGTCGGGGGGAAGAGACCCAGTACTTC.

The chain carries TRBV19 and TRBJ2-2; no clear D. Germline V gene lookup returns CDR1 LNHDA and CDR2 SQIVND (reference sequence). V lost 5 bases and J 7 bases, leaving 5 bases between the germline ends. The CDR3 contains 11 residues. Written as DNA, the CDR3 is TGTGCCAGTAGTTGGGTCGGGGAGCTGTTTTTT. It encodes CASSWVGELFF.

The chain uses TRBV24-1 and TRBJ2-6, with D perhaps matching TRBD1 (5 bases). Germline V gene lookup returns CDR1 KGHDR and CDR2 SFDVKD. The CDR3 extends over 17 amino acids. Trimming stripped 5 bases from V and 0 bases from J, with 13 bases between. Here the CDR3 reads CATSAADRVSGANVLTF. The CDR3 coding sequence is TGTGCCACCAGTGCCGCCGACAGAGTCTCTGGGGCCAACGTCCTGACTTTC.

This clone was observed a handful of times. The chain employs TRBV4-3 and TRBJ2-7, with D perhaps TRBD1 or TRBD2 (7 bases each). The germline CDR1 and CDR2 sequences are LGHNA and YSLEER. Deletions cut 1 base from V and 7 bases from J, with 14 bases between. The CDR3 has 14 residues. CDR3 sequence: CASSQAPGGGEQYF. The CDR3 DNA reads TGCGCCAGCAGCCAAGCCCCAGGGGGAGGGGAGCAGTACTTC.

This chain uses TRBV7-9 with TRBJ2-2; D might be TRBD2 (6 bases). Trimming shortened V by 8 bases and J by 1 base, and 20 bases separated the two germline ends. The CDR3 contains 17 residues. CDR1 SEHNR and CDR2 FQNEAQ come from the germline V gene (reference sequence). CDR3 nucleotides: TGTGCCAGCCACCAGCCATCCGGGACTCTGAACACCGGGGAGCTGTTTTTT. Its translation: CASHQPSGTLNTGELFF.

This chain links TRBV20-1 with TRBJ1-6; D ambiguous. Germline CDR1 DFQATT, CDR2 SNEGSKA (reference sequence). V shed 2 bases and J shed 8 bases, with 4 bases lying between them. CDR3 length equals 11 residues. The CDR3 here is CSARRDSPLHF. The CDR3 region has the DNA TGCAGTGCTAGAAGGGATTCACCCCTCCACTTT.

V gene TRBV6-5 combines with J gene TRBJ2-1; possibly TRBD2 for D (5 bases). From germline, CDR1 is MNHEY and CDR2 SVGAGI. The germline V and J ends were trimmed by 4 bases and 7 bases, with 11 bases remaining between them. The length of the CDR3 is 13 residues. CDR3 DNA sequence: TGTGCCAGCAGTTCCGGACTGAGAAATGAGCAGTTCTTC. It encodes CASSSGLRNEQFF.

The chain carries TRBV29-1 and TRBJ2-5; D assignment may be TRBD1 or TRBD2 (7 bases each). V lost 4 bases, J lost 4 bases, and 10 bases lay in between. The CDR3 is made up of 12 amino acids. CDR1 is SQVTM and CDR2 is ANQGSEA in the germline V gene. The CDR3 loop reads CSVGRGGETQYF. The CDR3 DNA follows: TGCAGCGTTGGCAGGGGGGGAGAGACCCAGTACTTC.

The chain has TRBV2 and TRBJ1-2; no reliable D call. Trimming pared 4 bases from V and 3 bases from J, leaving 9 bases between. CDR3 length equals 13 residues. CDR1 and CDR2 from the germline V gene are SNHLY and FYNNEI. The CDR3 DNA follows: TGTGCCAGCAGTGTGCGGCAGCACTATGGCTACACCTTC. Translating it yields CASSVRQHYGYTF. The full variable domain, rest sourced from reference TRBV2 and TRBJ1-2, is EPEVTQTPSHQVTQMGQEVILRCVPISNHLYFYWYRQILGQKVEFLVSFYNNEISEKSEIFDDQFSVERPDGSNFTLKIRSTKLEDSAMYFCASSVRQHYGYTFGSGTRLTVV.

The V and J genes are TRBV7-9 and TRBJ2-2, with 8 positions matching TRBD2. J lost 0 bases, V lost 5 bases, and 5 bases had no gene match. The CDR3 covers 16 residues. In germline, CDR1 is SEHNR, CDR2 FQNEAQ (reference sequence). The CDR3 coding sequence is TGTGCCAGCAGCCGTCTCGGGAGGGCGAACACCGGGGAGCTGTTTTTT. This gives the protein CASSRLGRANTGELFF.

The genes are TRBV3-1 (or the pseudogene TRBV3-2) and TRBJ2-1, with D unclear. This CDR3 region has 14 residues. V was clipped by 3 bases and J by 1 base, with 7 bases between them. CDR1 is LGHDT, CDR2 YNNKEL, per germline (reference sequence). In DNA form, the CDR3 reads TGTGCCAGCAGCCAGCTCCTTTCCTACAATGAGCAGTTCTTC. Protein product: CASSQLLSYNEQFF.

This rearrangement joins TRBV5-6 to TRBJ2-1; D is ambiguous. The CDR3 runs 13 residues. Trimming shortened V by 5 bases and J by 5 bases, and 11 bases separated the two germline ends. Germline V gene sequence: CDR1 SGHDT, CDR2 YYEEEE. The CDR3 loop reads CASSGFSDNEQFF. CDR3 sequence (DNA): TGTGCCAGCAGTGGGTTTAGTGACAATGAGCAGTTCTTC.

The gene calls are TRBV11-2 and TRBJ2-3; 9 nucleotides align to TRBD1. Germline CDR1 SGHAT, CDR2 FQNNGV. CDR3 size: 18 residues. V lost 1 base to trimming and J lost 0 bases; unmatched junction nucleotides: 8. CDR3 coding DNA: TGTGCCAGCAGCTTAGGAGGGACAGGGAGTTCTAGCACAGATACGCAGTATTTT. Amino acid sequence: CASSLGGTGSSSTDTQYF.

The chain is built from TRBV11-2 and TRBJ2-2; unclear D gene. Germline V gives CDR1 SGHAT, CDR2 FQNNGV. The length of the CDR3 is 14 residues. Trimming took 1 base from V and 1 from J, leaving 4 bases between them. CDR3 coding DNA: TGTGCCAGCAGCTTAGGGCGGAACACCGGGGAGCTGTTTTTT. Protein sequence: CASSLGRNTGELFF.

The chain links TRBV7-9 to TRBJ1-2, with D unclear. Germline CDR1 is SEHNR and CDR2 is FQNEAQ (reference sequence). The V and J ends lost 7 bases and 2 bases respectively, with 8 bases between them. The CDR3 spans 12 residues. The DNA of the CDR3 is TGTGCCAGCACACTGGGGAACTATGGCTACACCTTC. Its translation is CASTLGNYGYTF.

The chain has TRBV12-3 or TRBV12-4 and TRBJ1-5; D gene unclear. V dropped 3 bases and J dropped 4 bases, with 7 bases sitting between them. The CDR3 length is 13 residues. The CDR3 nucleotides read TGTGCCAGCAGTTTGACGGATAATCAGCCCCAGCATTTT. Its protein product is CASSLTDNQPQHF.

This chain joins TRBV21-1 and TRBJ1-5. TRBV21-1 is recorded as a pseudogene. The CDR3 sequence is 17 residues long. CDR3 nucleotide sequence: TGTGCCAGCCCCGGGCTCAGTCCGACTCCAATCCATCAGCCCCAGCATTTT. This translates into CASPGLSPTPIHQPQHF.

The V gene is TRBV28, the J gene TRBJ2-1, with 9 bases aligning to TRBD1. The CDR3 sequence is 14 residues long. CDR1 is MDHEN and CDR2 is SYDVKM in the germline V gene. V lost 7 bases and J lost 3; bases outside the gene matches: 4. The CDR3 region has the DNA TGTGCCAGCACCGTGACAGGGGGCTACAATGAGCAGTTCTTC. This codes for CASTVTGGYNEQFF.

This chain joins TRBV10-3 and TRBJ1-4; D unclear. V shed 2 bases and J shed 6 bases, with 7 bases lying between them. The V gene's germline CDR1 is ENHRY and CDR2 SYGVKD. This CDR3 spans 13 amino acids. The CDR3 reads CAISEAYHEKLFF. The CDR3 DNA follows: TGTGCCATCAGTGAGGCGTACCATGAAAAACTGTTTTTT.